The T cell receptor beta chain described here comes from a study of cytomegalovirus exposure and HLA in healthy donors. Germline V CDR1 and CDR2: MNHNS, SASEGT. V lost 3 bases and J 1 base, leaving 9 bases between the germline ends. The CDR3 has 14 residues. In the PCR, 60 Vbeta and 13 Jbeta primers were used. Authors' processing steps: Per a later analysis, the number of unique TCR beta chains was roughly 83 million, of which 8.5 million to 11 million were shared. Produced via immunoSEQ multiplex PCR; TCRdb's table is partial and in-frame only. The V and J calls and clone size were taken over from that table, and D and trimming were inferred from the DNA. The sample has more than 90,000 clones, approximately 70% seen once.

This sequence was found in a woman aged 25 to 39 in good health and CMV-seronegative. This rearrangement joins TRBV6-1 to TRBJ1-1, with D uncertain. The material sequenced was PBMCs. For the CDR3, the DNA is TGTGCCAGCAGTGATTTGTCCGGGAACACTGAAGCTTTCTTT. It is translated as CASSDLSGNTEAFF.